What follows are 24 T cell receptor beta chains derived from one specimen sequenced in a study of blood T cell repertoires in COVID-19. The assay was immunoSEQ multiplex PCR, and TCRdb's table has in-frame clones only and misses some. The table records fewer than 350,000 clones, around nine tenths of them present only once. The sequencing input was PBMCs or T cells enriched from blood (not recorded which). Receptor source: a woman aged 40 to 55 who had recovered from COVID-19.

V and J are TRBV7-9 and TRBJ1-3; 10 bases align to TRBD1. CDR3 length: 14 residues. V trimming: 5 bases; J trimming: 6 bases; junction bases outside the gene matches: 4. The germline V gene has CDR1 SEHNR and CDR2 FQNEAQ (reference sequence). This chain's CDR3 is CASSPGTGENTIYF. CDR3 nucleotides: TGTGCCAGCAGCCCTGGGACAGGGGAAAACACCATATATTTT. The whole variable domain, filled in from reference TRBV7-9 and TRBJ1-3, reads DTGVSQNPRHKITKRGQNVTFRCDPISEHNRLYWYRQTLGQGPEFLTYFQNEAQLEKSRLLSDRFSAERPKGSFSTLEIQRTEQGDSAMYLCASSPGTGENTIYFGEGSWLTVV.

V usage is TRBV3-1 (or the pseudogene TRBV3-2) and J usage is TRBJ2-7; TRBD1 agrees at 9 bases. CDR1 and CDR2 (germline): LGHDT, YNNKEL (reference sequence). This CDR3 is 14 amino acids long. The V segment lost 3 bases and the J segment 5 bases; nucleotides outside the gene matches: 5. The CDR3 loop reads CASSHRDRADEQYF. CDR3 sequence (DNA): TGTGCCAGCAGCCACCGGGACAGGGCTGACGAGCAGTACTTC.

The chain combines TRBV10-3 with TRBJ2-3; D is possibly TRBD2 (6 bases). Germline CDR1 and CDR2: ENHRY and SYGVKD. The ends were cut back, 0 bases at V and 1 base at J, with 8 bases in the middle. This CDR3 contains 15 residues. CDR3 bases: TGTGCCATCAGTGAGTCGGGGGAGGGCACAGATACGCAGTATTTT. Encoded protein: CAISESGEGTDTQYF.

This clone appeared a few times. V and J are TRBV7-3 and TRBJ2-1; TRBD1 matches at 11 bases. The V and J ends lost 5 bases and 9 bases, in that order; junction bases with no gene match: 6. CDR3 length equals 14 residues. CDR1 is SGHTA and CDR2 is FQGTGA in the germline V gene. The CDR3 reads CASSKDRGLGEQFF. The CDR3 DNA is TGTGCCAGCAGCAAGGACAGGGGGCTCGGTGAGCAGTTCTTC.

The rearrangement joins TRBV28 to TRBJ1-2; 11 bases align to TRBD1. This CDR3 is built from 16 residues. Germline V gene lookup returns CDR1 MDHEN and CDR2 SYDVKM. J lost 2 bases, V lost 8 bases, and 10 bases had no gene match. The DNA of the CDR3 is TGTGCCAGCCAAGGGGACAGGGGGGGGTTGAACTATGGCTACACCTTC. Protein: CASQGDRGGLNYGYTF.

This chain connects TRBV10-2 to TRBJ2-3; 8 positions match TRBD2. V trimming: 7 bases; J trimming: 3 bases; junction bases outside the gene matches: 3. The CDR3 totals 13 residues. CDR1 is WSHSY and CDR2 is SAAADI in the germline V gene. As DNA, the CDR3 is TGCGCCAGCACCACTAGCGGAACAGATACGCAGTATTTT. Its translation is CASTTSGTDTQYF.

This clone was observed a handful of times. The genes are TRBV28 and TRBJ2-5; D is unresolved. The CDR3 runs to 14 residues. Germline V gene sequence: CDR1 MDHEN, CDR2 SYDVKM. The V and J ends lost 5 bases and 2 bases respectively, with 12 bases between them. The DNA for the CDR3 is TGTGCCAGCAGTCCCAGATACATGCAAGAGACCCAGTACTTC. As protein: CASSPRYMQETQYF.

The V call is TRBV5-1, the J call TRBJ2-3; 9 nucleotides align to TRBD2. The V gene's germline CDR1 is SGHRS and CDR2 YFSETQ. There are 15 residues in the CDR3. Losses at the gene ends were 4 bases for V and 3 bases for J; bases not matched to a gene: 6. The CDR3 nucleotides read TGCGCCAGCAGCACAATAGCGGGAGAAACAGATACGCAGTATTTT. This codes for CASSTIAGETDTQYF.

The CDR3 sequence is CASSPGYSGNTIYF. CDR3 in DNA: TGCGCCAGCAGCCCAGGGTACTCTGGAAACACCATATATTTT. The chain uses TRBV5-1 and TRBJ1-3, with D perhaps matching TRBD1 (5 bases). The CDR3 extends over 14 amino acids. V was cut by 4 bases and J by 0 bases, with 8 bases left in between. Germline CDR1 SGHRS, CDR2 YFSETQ.

The V and J genes are TRBV5-6 and TRBJ2-3; a weak D match, TRBD2 (7 bases). With 0 bases removed from V and 8 bases from J, the gap between germline ends came to 19 bases. Germline lookup yields CDR1 SGHDT and CDR2 YYEEEE. The CDR3 totals 16 residues. In nucleotides, the CDR3 is TGTGCCAGCAGCTTGGCCGGCGGGGGCATGTCCGGTACGCAGTATTTT. Amino acid sequence: CASSLAGGGMSGTQYF. The full variable domain, its missing parts supplied by reference TRBV5-6 and TRBJ2-3, is DAGVTQSPTHLIKTRGQQVTLRCSPKSGHDTVSWYQQALGQGPQFIFQYYEEEERQRGNFPDRFSGHQFPNYSSELNVNALLLGDSALYLCASSLAGGGMSGTQYFGPGTRLTVL.

The V gene is TRBV27, the J gene TRBJ2-3, with D tentatively TRBD2 (5 bases). Germline-derived CDR1 and CDR2 are MNHEY and SMNVEV (reference sequence). Trimming stripped 4 bases from V and 4 bases from J, with 9 bases between. CDR3 size: 13 residues. The CDR3 nucleotides read TGTGCCAGCAGTTGGAGGCGGGCAGATACGCAGTATTTT. Its translation is CASSWRRADTQYF.

This chain uses TRBV10-2 with TRBJ2-2; perhaps TRBD2 as D (6 bases). CDR1 and CDR2 (germline): WSHSY, SAAADI. Trimming removed 3 bases at V and 6 bases at J, with 11 bases between. The CDR3 is made up of 14 amino acids. The CDR3 is CASSDREVAGELFF. The CDR3 coding sequence is TGCGCCAGCAGTGACAGGGAGGTAGCCGGGGAGCTGTTTTTT.

This chain uses TRBV7-6 with TRBJ2-7; tentatively, D is TRBD2 (5 bases). The germline V gene encodes CDR1 SGHVS and CDR2 FNYEAQ. This CDR3 spans 15 amino acids. Trimming left V 1 base short and J 5 bases short, with 15 bases between. CDR3 amino acids: CASSLGSGPRDEQYF. In nucleotides, the CDR3 is TGTGCCAGCAGCTTAGGCAGCGGTCCTAGGGACGAGCAGTACTTC.

This clone was detected only once. The V gene is TRBV7-3, the J gene TRBJ2-3; a weak D match, TRBD2 (6 bases). Trimming removed 0 bases from V and 2 bases from J, with 12 bases in between. The CDR3 contains 16 residues. Germline CDR1 is SGHTA and CDR2 is FQGTGA. The CDR3 protein is CASSLTGAGNTDTQYF. CDR3 nucleotides: TGTGCCAGCAGCTTAACTGGGGCGGGAAACACAGATACGCAGTATTTT. Complete variable domain (other parts from reference TRBV7-3 and TRBJ2-3): GAGVSQTPSNKVTEKGKYVELRCDPISGHTALYWYRQSLGQGPEFLIYFQGTGAADDSGLPNDRFFAVRPEGSVSTLKIQRTERGDSAVYLCASSLTGAGNTDTQYFGPGTRLTVL.

The J gene is TRBJ2-7, the V gene TRBV7-2, with 8 bases identical to TRBD2. V gave up 6 bases and J gave up 5 bases; unmatched junction bases: 12. Germline CDR1 SGHTA, CDR2 FQGNSA. CDR3 length equals 15 residues. CDR3 sequence reads: CASRRAGGPPHEQYF. The CDR3 nucleotides read TGTGCCAGCAGGCGGGCGGGGGGCCCTCCGCACGAGCAGTACTTC.

The chain uses TRBV4-2 and TRBJ1-4; 9 nucleotides line up with TRBD1. This CDR3 contains 18 residues. Germline CDR1 reads LGHNA; CDR2 reads YNFKEQ. The junction had 12 bases not matched to a gene; V was cut back by 4 bases and J by 3 bases. CDR3: CASSLQYTGGQANEKLFF. CDR3 sequence (DNA): TGTGCCAGCAGCCTCCAATATACAGGGGGCCAAGCTAATGAAAAACTGTTTTTT.

The chain combines TRBV7-8 with TRBJ2-7, with 9 bases matching TRBD2. The CDR3 runs to 16 residues. Germline V lookup: CDR1 SGHVS, CDR2 FQNEAQ. J was trimmed by 3 bases and V by 5 bases; bases with no gene match: 11. The CDR3: CASSPNRLAEFYEQYF. DNA of the CDR3: TGTGCCAGCAGCCCCAATAGACTAGCGGAGTTCTACGAGCAGTACTTC.

The chain links TRBV2 to TRBJ2-1; TRBD2 agrees at 7 bases. Germline V lookup: CDR1 SNHLY, CDR2 FYNNEI. CDR3 size: 15 residues. The V gene end was trimmed by 3 bases and the J gene end by 7 bases; junction bases not matched to a gene: 9. The CDR3 sequence is CASSEMGGPGNEQFF. CDR3 DNA: TGTGCCAGCAGTGAGATGGGAGGGCCTGGAAATGAGCAGTTCTTC.

The rearrangement links TRBV27 to TRBJ1-5, with TRBD1 matching 9 bases. V lost 6 bases to trimming and J lost 6 bases; unmatched junction nucleotides: 9. CDR1 is MNHEY, CDR2 SMNVEV, per germline (reference sequence). The CDR3 is made up of 15 amino acids. The CDR3 loop reads CASSPGRTGVQPQHF. CDR3 bases: TGTGCCAGCAGCCCCGGTAGGACAGGGGTTCAGCCCCAGCATTTT.

The V gene is TRBV18, the J gene TRBJ1-6, with D perhaps TRBD1 (5 bases). This CDR3 is built from 14 residues. With 4 bases removed from V and 8 bases from J, the gap between germline ends came to 12 bases. Germline assignment: CDR1 KGHSH and CDR2 LQKENI. The CDR3 sequence: CASSLDRSYSPLHF. In DNA, the CDR3 is TGTGCCAGCTCACTCGACAGAAGCTATTCACCCCTCCACTTT.

This clone was observed a single time. This chain uses TRBV12-2 with TRBJ2-7; TRBD1, as called in the table, went unchecked against the DNA. TRBV12-2 is reported as a pseudogene. The length of the CDR3 is 16 residues. CDR3 protein: CASRLNRQGGPYEQYF. CDR3 DNA sequence: TGTGCAAGTCGCTTAAACCGACAGGGGGGTCCCTACGAGCAGTACTTC.

V and J are TRBV28 and TRBJ2-6; D possibly corresponds to TRBD2 (5 bases). Trimming stripped 5 bases from V and 0 bases from J, with 14 bases between. CDR3 length equals 17 residues. Germline lookup yields CDR1 MDHEN and CDR2 SYDVKM. CDR3 protein: CASSPPIANSGANVLTF. The CDR3 DNA reads TGTGCCAGCAGTCCCCCAATAGCGAACTCTGGGGCCAACGTCCTGACTTTC.

The V call is TRBV10-2, the J call TRBJ2-7; 11 nucleotides align to TRBD1. The germline V gene encodes CDR1 WSHSY and CDR2 SAAADI. V lost 6 bases, J lost 0 bases, and 4 bases stayed unmatched. The CDR3 totals 15 residues. Here the CDR3 reads CASRAGTGGSYEQYF. The CDR3 DNA reads as TGCGCCAGCAGGGCCGGGACAGGGGGCTCCTACGAGCAGTACTTC.

This chain connects TRBV6-1 to TRBJ1-1, with D possibly TRBD1 on 5 matching bases. V was trimmed by 2 bases and J by 6 bases, leaving 16 bases between them. This CDR3 contains 15 residues. Germline CDR1 reads MNHNS; CDR2 reads SASEGT. CDR3 sequence reads: CASSERGAMWAEAFF. CDR3 in DNA: TGTGCCAGCAGTGAACGTGGGGCAATGTGGGCTGAAGCTTTCTTT.